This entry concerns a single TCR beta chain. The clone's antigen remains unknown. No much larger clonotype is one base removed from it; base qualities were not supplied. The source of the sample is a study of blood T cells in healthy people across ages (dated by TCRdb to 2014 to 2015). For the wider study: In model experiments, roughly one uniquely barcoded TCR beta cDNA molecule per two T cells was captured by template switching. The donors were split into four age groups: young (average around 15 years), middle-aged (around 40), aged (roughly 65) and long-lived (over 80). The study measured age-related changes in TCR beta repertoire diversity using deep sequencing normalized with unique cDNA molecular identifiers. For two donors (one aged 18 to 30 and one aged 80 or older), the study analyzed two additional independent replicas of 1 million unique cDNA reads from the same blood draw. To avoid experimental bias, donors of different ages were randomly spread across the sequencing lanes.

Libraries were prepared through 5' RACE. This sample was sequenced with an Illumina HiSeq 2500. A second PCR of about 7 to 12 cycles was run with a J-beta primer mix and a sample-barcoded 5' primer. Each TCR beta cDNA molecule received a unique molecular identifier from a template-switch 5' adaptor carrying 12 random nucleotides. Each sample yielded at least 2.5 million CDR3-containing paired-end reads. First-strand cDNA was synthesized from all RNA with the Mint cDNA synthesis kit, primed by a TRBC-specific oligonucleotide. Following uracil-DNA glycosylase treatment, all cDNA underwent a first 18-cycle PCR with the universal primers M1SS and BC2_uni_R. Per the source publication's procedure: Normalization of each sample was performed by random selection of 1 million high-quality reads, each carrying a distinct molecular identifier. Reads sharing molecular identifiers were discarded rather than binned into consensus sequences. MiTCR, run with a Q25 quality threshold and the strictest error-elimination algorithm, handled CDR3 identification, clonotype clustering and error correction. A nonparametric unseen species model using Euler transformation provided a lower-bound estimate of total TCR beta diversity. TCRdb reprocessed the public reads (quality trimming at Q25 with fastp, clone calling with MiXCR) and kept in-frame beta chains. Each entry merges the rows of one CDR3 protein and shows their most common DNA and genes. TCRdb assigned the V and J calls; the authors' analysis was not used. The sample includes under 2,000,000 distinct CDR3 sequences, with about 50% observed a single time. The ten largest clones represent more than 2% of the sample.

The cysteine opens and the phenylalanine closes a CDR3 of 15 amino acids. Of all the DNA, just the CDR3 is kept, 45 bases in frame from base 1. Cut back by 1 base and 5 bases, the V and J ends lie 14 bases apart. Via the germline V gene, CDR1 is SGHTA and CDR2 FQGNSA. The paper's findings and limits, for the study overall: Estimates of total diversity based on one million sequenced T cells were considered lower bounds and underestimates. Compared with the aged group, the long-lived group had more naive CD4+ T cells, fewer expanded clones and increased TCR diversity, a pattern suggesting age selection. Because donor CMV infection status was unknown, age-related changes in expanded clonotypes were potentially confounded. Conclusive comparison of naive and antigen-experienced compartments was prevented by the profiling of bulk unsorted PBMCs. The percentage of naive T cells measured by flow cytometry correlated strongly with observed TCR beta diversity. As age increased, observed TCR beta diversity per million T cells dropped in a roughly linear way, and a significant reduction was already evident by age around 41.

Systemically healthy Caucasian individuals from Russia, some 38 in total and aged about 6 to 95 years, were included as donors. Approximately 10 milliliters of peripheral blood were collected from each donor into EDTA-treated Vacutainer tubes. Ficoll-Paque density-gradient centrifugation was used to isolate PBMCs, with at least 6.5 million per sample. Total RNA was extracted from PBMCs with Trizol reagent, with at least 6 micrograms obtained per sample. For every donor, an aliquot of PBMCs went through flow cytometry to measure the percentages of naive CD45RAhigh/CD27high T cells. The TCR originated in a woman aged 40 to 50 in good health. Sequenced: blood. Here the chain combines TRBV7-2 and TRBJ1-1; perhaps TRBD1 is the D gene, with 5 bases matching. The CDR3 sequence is CASSLVGGSLTEAFF. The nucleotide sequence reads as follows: TGTGCCAGCAGCTTAGTGGGGGGGAGTCTGACTGAAGCTTTCTTT.